This T cell receptor beta chain was obtained from a study of T-cell reconstitution after alpha-beta-depleted transplantation in children. Preparing the TCRbeta library involved the use of unique molecular identifiers. One entry per CDR3 protein, called by TCRdb with MiXCR from the PCR reads. The table lists 190,000 or so distinct CDR3 sequences, approximately 6.6% of them singletons. This clonotype was recorded a few times. This CDR3 is built from 16 residues. Looked up from germline, CDR1 is SGHDT and CDR2 is YYEEEE. V lost 3 bases, J lost 2 bases, and 18 bases lay in between. The chain combines TRBV5-6 with TRBJ2-7; no firm D call. Material: PBMCs from the stem cell graft donor, obtained from the stem cell graft. The receptor comes from a human donor who donated a stem cell graft to a child with Wiskott-Aldrich syndrome. The CDR3 loop is CASSSPNRPTPYEQYF. CDR3 sequence (DNA): TGTGCCAGCAGCTCGCCCAATCGGCCGACTCCCTACGAGCAGTACTTC.